The 5 T cell receptor beta chains in this list originate from one sample, sequenced in a study of molecular identifiers for immune sequencing clone quantification. Each CDR3 protein is one row after TCRdb ran MiXCR on the PCR reads. The profile shows approximately 550,000 distinct CDR3 sequences, 25% of them singletons. What was sequenced was naive CD8+ T cells from blood, with Jurkat cell RNA spiked in. Subset in this sample: FACS-sorted CD8+CD4-CCR7+CD45RA+ naive T cells. These receptors all come from a human donor in good health. Some libraries in this study had Jurkat cell RNA spiked in.

This clonotype was found many times. The rearrangement joins TRBV24-1 to TRBJ1-2; no definite D call. Germline V gene data show CDR1 as KGHDR and CDR2 as SFDVKD. Between the trimmed V and J ends, which lost 2 bases and 7 bases, there was a span of 13 bases. CDR3 size: 14 residues. The CDR3 sequence is CATSDSQHSFGYTF. DNA for the CDR3: TGTGCCACCAGTGATTCCCAACATAGTTTTGGCTACACCTTC.

A remark on this clonotype: This clone may be a read error of a much larger clone one base away. The J gene is TRBJ2-7, the V gene TRBV6-2 or TRBV6-3; 8 nucleotides line up with TRBD1. CDR1 and CDR2 from the germline V gene are MNHEY and SVGEGT. CDR3 length: 13 amino acids. V trimming: 6 bases; J trimming: 9 bases; junction bases outside the gene matches: 10. The CDR3 region is CASSSDRGRVQYF. The CDR3 DNA is TGTGCCAGCAGCTCTGACAGGGGTCGCGTGCAGTACTTC.

This clonotype was picked up many times. The V gene is TRBV9, the J gene TRBJ1-3; D uncertain. Trimming stripped 4 bases from V and 4 bases from J, with 15 bases between. The length of the CDR3 is 15 residues. CDR1 is SGDLS, CDR2 YYNGEE, per germline. Here the CDR3 reads CASSSGPKGGNTIYF. CDR3 nucleotides: TGTGCCAGCAGCTCGGGTCCCAAGGGAGGAAACACCATATATTTT.

This clonotype was seen a handful of times. The CDR3 here is CASRNSGGYNEQFF. CDR3 in DNA: TGTGCCAGCAGGAACAGCGGGGGATACAATGAGCAGTTCTTC. The V and J genes are TRBV11-2 and TRBJ2-1, with TRBD2 identical over 8 bases. CDR3 length equals 14 residues. CDR1 is SGHAT, CDR2 FQNNGV, per germline. Unmatched junction bases numbered 5, after V lost 6 bases and J lost 4 bases.

This clonotype was seen a few times. Given a much more abundant clone one base away, this may be a read error. The chain recombines TRBV7-8 with TRBJ2-6; the D gene is possibly TRBD1 (5 bases). Germline V gives CDR1 SGHVS, CDR2 FQNEAQ. There are 15 residues in the CDR3. CDR3 protein: CASGLAGFGANVLTF. The DNA for the CDR3 is TGTGCCAGCGGCTTAGCAGGGTTCGGGGCCAACGTCCTGACTTTC.